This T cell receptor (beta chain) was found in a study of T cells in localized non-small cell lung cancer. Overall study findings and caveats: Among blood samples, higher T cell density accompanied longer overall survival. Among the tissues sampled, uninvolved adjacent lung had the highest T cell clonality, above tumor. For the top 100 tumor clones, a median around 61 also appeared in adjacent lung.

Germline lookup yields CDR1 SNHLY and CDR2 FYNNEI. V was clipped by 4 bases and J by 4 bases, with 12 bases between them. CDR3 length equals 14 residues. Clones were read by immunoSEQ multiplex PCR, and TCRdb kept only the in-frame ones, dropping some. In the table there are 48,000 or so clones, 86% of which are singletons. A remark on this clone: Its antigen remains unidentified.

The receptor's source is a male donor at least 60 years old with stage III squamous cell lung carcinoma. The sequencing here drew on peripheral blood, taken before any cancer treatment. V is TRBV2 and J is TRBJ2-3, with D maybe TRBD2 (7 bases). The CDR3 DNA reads TGTGCCAGCAGTGGCGGGGGCCCCCCAGATACGCAGTATTTT. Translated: CASSGGGPPDTQYF. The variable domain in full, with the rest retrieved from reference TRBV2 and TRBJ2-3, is EPEVTQTPSHQVTQMGQEVILRCVPISNHLYFYWYRQILGQKVEFLVSFYNNEISEKSEIFDDQFSVERPDGSNFTLKIRSTKLEDSAMYFCASSGGGPPDTQYFGPGTRLTVL.